The entry that follows covers one T cell receptor (beta chain) sequence. TCRdb's table, derived via immunoSEQ multiplex PCR, lists solely in-frame clones and lacks some. The repertoire includes roughly 1,500 clones, about 80% of them detected once, and 15% to 20% sits in the top ten. This entry belongs to a study of hypomethylating agent response in myelodysplastic syndrome. Study context: A diploid cytogenetic profile was most common; mean age 72.2 +/- 6.3 years.

Germline V CDR1 and CDR2: SGHAT, FQNNGV. V lost 3 bases and J 8 bases, leaving 14 bases between the germline ends. This CDR3 contains 14 residues. The rearrangement links TRBV11-2 to TRBJ2-1, with TRBD1 as a possible D gene (6 bases). This sequence originates from a human donor with myelodysplastic syndrome. The sample in question was bone marrow, obtained before or after starting hypomethylating agent treatment for myelodysplastic syndrome (not recorded which). The DNA of the CDR3 is TGTGCCAGCAGCTTGGGGGCCTGGGGGTATGAGCAGTTCTTC. The encoded protein is CASSLGAWGYEQFF.